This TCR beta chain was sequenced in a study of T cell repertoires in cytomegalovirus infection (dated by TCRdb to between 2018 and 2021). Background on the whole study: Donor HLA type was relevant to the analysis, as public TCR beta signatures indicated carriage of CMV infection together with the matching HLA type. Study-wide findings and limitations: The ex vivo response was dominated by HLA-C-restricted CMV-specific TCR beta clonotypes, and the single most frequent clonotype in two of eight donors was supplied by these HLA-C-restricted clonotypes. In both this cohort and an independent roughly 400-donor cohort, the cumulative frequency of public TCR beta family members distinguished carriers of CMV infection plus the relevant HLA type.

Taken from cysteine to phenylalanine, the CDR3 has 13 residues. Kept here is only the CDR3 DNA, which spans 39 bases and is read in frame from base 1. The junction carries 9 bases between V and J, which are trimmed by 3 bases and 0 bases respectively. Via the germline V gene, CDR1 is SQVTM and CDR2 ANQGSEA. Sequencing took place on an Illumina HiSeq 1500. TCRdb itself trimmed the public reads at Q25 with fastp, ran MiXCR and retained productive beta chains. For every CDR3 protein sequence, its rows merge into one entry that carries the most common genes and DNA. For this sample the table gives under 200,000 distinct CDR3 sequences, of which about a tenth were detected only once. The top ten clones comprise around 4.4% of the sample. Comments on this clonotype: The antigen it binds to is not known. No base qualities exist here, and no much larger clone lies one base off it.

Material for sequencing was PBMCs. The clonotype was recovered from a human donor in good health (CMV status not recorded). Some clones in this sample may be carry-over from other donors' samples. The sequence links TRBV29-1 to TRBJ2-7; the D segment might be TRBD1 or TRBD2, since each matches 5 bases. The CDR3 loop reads CSVDTGASYEQYF. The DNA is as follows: TGCAGCGTTGACACCGGGGCCTCCTACGAGCAGTACTTC.